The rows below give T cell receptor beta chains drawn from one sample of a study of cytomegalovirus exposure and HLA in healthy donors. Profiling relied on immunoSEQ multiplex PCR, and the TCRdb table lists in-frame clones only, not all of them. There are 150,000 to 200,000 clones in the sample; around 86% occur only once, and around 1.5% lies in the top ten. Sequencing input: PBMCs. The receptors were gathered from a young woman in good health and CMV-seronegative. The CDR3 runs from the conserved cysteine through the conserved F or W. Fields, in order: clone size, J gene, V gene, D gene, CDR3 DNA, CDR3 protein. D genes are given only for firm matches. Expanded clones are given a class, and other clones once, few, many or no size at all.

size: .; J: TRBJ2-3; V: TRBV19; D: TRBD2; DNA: TGTGCCAGTAGTATGGGGAGGGGAAGGACAGATACGCAGTATTTT; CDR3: CASSMGRGRTDTQYF
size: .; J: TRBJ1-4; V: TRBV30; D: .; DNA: TGTGCCTGGGGGTGGGGGGGCACAACTAATGAAAAACTGTTTTTT; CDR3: CAWGWGGTTNEKLFF
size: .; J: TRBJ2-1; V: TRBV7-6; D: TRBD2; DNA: TGTGCCAGCAGCTTAGAGGTCAGGGAGGGACAGCAGTTCTTC; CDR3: CASSLEVREGQQFF
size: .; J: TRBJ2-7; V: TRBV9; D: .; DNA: TGTGCCAGCCCGCTCGGGGATCGGTCCTACGAGCAGTACTTC; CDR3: CASPLGDRSYEQYF
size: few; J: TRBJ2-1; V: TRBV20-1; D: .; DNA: TGCAGTGCTAGAGTTCGGGGAGGGCAGTTCTTC; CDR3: CSARVRGGQFF
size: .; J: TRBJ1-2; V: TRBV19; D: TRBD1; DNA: TGTGCCAGTAGTATGTCTGACAGGGCGGGCACCTTC; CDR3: CASSMSDRAGTF
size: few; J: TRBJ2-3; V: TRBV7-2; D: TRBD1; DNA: TGTGCCAGCACTGGGACAGCCCTCTCCAGCCTCACAGATACGCAGTATTTT; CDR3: CASTGTALSSLTDTQYF
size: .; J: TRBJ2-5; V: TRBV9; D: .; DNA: TGTGCCAGCACTAGAGGGGGTGTGGAAGAGACCCAGTACTTC; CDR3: CASTRGGVEETQYF
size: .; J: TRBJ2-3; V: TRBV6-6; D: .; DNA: TGTGCCAGCAGAGAGGGAGATACGCAGTATTTT; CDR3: CASREGDTQYF
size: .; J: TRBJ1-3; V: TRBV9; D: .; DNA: TGTGCCAGCAGACCGAGTAGGGGGAACACCATATATTTT; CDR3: CASRPSRGNTIYF
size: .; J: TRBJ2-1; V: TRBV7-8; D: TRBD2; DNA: TGTGCCAGCATGGGGGCGGGAGGATGGGGCAATGAGCAGTTCTTC; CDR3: CASMGAGGWGNEQFF
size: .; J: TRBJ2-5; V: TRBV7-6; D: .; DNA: TGTGCCAGTACTAGGGACAACTACCAAGAGACCCAGTACTTC; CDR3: CASTRDNYQETQYF
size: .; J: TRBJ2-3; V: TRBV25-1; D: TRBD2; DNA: TGTGCCAGCAGTCCCACTAGCGGGTACACAGATACGCAGTATTTT; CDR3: CASSPTSGYTDTQYF
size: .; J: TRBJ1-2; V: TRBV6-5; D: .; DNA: TGTGCCAGCAGTTATTCCGAGATGTGGGGCTACACCTTC; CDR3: CASSYSEMWGYTF
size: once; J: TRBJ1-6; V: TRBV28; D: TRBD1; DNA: TGTGCCAGCAGTTTAGGAACACAGGGGGCCCGGAATTCACCCCTCCACTTT; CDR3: CASSLGTQGARNSPLHF
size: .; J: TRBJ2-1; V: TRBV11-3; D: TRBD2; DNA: TGTGCCAGCAATCCGGGACTAGCGGGACCTGAGCAGTTCTTC; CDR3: CASNPGLAGPEQFF
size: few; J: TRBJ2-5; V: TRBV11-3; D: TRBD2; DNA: TGTGCCAGCAGCTCTCTAGCGGGGGGAGTAGAGACCCAGTACTTC; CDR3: CASSSLAGGVETQYF
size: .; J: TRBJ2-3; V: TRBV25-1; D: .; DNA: TGTGCCAGCAGTGAATGGGGCAGTGGGACAGATACGCAGTATTTT; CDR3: CASSEWGSGTDTQYF
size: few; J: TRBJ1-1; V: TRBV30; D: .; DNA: TGTGCCTGGGACGGCGGGCATTCGAACACTGAAGCTTTCTTT; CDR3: CAWDGGHSNTEAFF
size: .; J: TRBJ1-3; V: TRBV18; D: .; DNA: TGTGCCAGCTCACCACCAGGGGGCTCTGGAAACACCATATATTTT; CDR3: CASSPPGGSGNTIYF
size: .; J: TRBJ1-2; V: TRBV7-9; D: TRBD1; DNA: TGTGCCAGCAGCTTAGGACAGGGCGGCTCTGGCTACACCTTC; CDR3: CASSLGQGGSGYTF
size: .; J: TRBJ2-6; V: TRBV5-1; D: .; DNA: TGCGCCAGCAGCCCCATCGGAGGGCTCCACGACGTCCTGACTTTC; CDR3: CASSPIGGLHDVLTF
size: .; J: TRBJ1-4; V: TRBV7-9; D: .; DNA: TGTGCCAGCAGCTCCATGGCGGGGGCTAATGAAAAACTGTTTTTT; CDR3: CASSSMAGANEKLFF
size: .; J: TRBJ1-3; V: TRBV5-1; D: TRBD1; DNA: TGCGCCAGCAGCTTGGATCCACCGGGACAGATTTACAGAAACACCATATATTTT; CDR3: CASSLDPPGQIYRNTIYF
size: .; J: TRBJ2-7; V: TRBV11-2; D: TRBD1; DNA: TGTGCCAGCAGCTTAGGCCGGACAGGGATGTACGAGCAGTACTTC; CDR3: CASSLGRTGMYEQYF
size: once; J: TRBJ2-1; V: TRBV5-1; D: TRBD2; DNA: TGCGCCAGCAGCTGGTCACTAGCGGGGCCCAATGAGCAGTTCTTC; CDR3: CASSWSLAGPNEQFF
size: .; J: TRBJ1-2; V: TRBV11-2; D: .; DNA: TGTGCCAGCAGCCCCCGACGGGAGTCAGATGGCTACACCTTC; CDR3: CASSPRRESDGYTF
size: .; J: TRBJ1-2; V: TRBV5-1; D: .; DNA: TGCGCCAGCAGCGTAGGACACTCTAACTATGGCTACACCTTC; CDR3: CASSVGHSNYGYTF
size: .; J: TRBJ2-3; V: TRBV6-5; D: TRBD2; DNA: TGTGCCAGCAGTCCCGAGCGGGGAGGGAAAGATACGCAGTATTTT; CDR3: CASSPERGGKDTQYF
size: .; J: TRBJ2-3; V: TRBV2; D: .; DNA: TGTGCCAGCAGTGAAGATATTAGCGAAGGGTCTCGTACGCAGTATTTT; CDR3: CASSEDISEGSRTQYF
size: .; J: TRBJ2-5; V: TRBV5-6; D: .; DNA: TGTGCCAGCAGCTTGACCCGGGACCTGGGGGCGGCCCAGTACTTC; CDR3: CASSLTRDLGAAQYF
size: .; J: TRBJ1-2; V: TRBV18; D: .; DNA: TGTGCCAGCTCAGAGGAGCCAGCAAATCGCCCATATGGCTACACCTTC; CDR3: CASSEEPANRPYGYTF
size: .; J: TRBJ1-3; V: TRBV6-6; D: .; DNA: TGTGCCAGCAGTTACTCACCAGGAATCCCTGGAAACACCATATATTTT; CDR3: CASSYSPGIPGNTIYF
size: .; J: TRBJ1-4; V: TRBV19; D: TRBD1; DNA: TGTGCCAGTAGAAGACAGGGGAAAGGTTACGAAAAACTGTTTTTT; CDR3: CASRRQGKGYEKLFF
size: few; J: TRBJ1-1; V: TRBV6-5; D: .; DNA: TGTGCCAGCAGTATGACAGTTACCAACACTGAAGCTTTCTTT; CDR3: CASSMTVTNTEAFF
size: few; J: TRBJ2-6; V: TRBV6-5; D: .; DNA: TGTGCCAGCAGTTTACAATACTCTGGGGCCAACGTCCTGACTTTC; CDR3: CASSLQYSGANVLTF
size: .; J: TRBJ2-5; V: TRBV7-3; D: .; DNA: TGTGCCAGCAGCTTTAACGCGGGGTCCTCGTGGGAGACCCAGTACTTC; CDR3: CASSFNAGSSWETQYF
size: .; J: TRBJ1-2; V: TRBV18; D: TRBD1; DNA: TGTGCCAGCTCACCATCAGCTGTAACAGGGGGCTGGTATGGCTACACCTTC; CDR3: CASSPSAVTGGWYGYTF
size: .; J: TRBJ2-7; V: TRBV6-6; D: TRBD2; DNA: TGTGCCAGCAGAGCGGGGGTCCTCTACGAGCAGTACTTC; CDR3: CASRAGVLYEQYF
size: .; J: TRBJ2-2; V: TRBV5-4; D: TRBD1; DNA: TGTGCCAGCAGCGTCCAGACAGGGGCCCTGGGCACCGGGGAGCTGTTTTTT; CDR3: CASSVQTGALGTGELFF
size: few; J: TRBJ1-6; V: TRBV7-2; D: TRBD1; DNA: TGTGCCAGCAGCCCGGGACAGGGGAATAATTCACCCCTCCACTTT; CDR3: CASSPGQGNNSPLHF
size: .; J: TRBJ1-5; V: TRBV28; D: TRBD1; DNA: TGTGCCAGCACCCCCGCCGGGACAGTCAATCAGCCCCAGCATTTT; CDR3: CASTPAGTVNQPQHF
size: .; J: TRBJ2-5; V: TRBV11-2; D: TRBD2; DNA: TGTGCCAGCAGCTTACCCTACGGGGGGGCCAGCGAGACCCAGTACTTC; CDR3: CASSLPYGGASETQYF
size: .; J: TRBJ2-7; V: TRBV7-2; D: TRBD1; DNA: TGTGCCAGCAGCATACCGGAGGACAGGGCCGTCTCCTACGAGCAGTACTTC; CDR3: CASSIPEDRAVSYEQYF
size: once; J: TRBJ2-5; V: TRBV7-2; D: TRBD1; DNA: TGTGCCAGCAGCTTGCAAACAGGGGCCCTAGAGACCCAGTACTTC; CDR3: CASSLQTGALETQYF
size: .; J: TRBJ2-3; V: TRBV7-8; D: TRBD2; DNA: TGTGCCAGCAAAGCGGGGGGCGGGGGGAGCACAGATACGCAGTATTTT; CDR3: CASKAGGGGSTDTQYF
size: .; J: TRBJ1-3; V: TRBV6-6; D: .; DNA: TGTGCCAGCAGTTACCGAGTAAACTCTGGAAACACCATATATTTT; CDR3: CASSYRVNSGNTIYF
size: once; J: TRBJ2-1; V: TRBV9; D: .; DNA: TGTGCCAGCAGCTCCGGGGACTACAATGAGCAGTTCTTC; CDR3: CASSSGDYNEQFF
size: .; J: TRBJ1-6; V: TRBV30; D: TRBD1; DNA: TGTGCCTGGCGTTCCGGGACAGGGCCTTTACCCCTCCACTTT; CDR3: CAWRSGTGPLPLHF
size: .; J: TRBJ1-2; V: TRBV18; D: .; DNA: TGTGCCAGCTCGAAAACAGAAATCGACGGCTACACCTTC; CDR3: CASSKTEIDGYTF
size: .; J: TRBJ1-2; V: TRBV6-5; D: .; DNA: TGTGCCAGCAGTTACTCGGCAGATTCGCCCTATGGCTACACCTTC; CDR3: CASSYSADSPYGYTF
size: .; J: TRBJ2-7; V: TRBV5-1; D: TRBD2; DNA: TGCGCCAGCAGCTTGGGGGGGGGACGGTCCTACGAGCAGTACTTC; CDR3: CASSLGGGRSYEQYF
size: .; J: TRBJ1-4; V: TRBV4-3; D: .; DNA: TGCGCCAGCAGCCAAGAGGGGGGGCGCGGTGGAGAGCTGTTTTTT; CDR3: CASSQEGGRGGELFF
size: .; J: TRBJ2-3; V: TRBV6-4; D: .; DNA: TGTGCCAGCAGCGTAAATCTAGCGACAGATACGCAGTATTTT; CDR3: CASSVNLATDTQYF
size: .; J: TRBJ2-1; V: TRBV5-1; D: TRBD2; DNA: TGCGCCAGCAGCTCAACTAGCGGGGCTTACAATGAGCAGTTCTTC; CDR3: CASSSTSGAYNEQFF
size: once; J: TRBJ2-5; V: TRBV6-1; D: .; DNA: TGTGCCAGCAGTCCCAGGGTGGAAGAGACCCAGTACTTC; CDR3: CASSPRVEETQYF